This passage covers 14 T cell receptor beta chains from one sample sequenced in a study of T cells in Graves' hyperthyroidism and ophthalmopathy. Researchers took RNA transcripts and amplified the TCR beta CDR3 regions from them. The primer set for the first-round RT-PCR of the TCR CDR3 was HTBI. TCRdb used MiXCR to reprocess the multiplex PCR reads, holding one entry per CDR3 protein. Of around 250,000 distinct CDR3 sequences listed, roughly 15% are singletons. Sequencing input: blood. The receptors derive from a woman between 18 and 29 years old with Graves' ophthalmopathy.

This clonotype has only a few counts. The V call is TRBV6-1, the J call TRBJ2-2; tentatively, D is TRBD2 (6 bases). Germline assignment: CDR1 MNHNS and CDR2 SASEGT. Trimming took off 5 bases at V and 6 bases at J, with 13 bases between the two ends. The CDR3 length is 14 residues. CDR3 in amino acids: CASSTSWEAGELFF. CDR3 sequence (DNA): TGTGCCAGCAGTACCTCTTGGGAGGCCGGGGAGCTGTTTTTT.

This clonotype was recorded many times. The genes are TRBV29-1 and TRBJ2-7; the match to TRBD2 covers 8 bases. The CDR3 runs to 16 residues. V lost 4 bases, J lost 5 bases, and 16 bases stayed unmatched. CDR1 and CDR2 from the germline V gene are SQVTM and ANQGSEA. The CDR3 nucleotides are TGCAGCGTTGTCCCGGCCGGGAGGGCCCTCCGGAACGAGCAGTACTTC. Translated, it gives CSVVPAGRALRNEQYF.

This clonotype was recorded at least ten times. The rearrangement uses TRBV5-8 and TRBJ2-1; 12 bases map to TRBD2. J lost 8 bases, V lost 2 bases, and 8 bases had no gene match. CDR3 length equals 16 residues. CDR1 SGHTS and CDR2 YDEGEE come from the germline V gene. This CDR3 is CASSFTSGRNGDEQFF. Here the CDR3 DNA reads TGTGCCAGCAGCTTTACTAGCGGGAGGAACGGGGATGAGCAGTTCTTC. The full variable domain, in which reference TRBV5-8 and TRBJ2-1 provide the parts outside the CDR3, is EAGVTQSPTHLIKTRGQQATLRCSPISGHTSVYWYQQALGLGLQFLLWYDEGEERNRGNFPPRFSGRQFPNYSSELNVNALELEDSALYLCASSFTSGRNGDEQFFGPGTRLTVL.

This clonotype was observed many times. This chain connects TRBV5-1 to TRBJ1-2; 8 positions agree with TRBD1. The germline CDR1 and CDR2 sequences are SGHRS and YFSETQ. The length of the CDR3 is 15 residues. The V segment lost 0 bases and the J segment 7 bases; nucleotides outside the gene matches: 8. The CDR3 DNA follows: TGCGCCAGCAGCTTGGTAGGACAGGGATTAAGTGGCTACACCTTC. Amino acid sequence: CASSLVGQGLSGYTF.

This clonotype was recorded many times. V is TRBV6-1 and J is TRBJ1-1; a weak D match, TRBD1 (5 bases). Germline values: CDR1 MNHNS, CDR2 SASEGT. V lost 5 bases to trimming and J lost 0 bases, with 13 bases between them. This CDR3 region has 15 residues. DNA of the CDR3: TGTGCCAGCAGTAAAGAGGGGATGGTGAACACTGAAGCTTTCTTT. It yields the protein CASSKEGMVNTEAFF.

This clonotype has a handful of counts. In DNA, the CDR3 is TGTGCCACCAGCAGAGACAGGAAAGTTAGCGAGCAGTACTTC. As protein: CATSRDRKVSEQYF. The chain links TRBV15 to TRBJ2-7; no clear D gene. The CDR3 runs to 14 residues. Germline loops: CDR1 LNHNV, CDR2 YYDKDF (reference sequence). The germline V and J ends were trimmed by 0 bases and 6 bases, with 12 bases remaining between them.

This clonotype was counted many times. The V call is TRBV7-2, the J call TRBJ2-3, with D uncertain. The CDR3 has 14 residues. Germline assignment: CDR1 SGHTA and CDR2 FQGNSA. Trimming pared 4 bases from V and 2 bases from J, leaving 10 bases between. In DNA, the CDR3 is TGTGCCAGCAGCTCCTATGGTATCACAGATACGCAGTATTTT. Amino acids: CASSSYGITDTQYF.

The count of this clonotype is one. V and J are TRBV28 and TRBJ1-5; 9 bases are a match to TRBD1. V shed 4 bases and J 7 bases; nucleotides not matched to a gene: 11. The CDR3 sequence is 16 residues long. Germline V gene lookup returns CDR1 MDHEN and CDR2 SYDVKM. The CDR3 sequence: CASSSLGTGTRQPQHF. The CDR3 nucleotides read TGTGCCAGCAGTTCTCTCGGGACAGGGACCAGGCAGCCCCAGCATTTT.

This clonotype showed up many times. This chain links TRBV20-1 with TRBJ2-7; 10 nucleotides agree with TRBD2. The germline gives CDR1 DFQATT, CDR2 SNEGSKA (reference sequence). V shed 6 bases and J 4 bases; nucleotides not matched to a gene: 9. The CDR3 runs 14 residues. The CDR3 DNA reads TGCAGTGCAGGAACCGGGACTAGCGAATACGAGCAGTACTTC. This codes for CSAGTGTSEYEQYF.

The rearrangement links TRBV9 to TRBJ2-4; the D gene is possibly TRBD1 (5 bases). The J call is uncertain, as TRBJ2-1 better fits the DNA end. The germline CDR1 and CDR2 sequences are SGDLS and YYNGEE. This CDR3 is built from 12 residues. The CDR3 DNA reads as TGTGCCAGCAGCGCCAAGGGGCAGCTTCAGTTCTTC. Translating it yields CASSAKGQLQFF.

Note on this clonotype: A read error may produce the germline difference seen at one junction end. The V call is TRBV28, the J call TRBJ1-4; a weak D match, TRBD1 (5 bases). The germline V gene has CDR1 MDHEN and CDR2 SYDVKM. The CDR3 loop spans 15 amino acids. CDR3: CASSPPGLGNQKLFF. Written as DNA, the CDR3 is TGTGCCAGCAGTCCCCCGGGACTAGGTAATCAAAAACTGTTTTTT.

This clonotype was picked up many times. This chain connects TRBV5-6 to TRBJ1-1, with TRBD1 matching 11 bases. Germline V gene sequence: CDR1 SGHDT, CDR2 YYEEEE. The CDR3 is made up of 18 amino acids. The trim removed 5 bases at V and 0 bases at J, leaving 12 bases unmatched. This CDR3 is CASRRDRGSGDMNTEAFF. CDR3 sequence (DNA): TGTGCCAGCAGACGGGACAGGGGGTCTGGGGATATGAACACTGAAGCTTTCTTT.

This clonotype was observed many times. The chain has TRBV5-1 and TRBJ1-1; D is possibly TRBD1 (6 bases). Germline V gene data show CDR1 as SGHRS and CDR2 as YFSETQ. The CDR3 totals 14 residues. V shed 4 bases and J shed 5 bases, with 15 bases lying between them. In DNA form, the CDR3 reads TGCGCCAGCAGCCACGAGACACAGGGAACTGAAGCTTTCTTT. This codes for CASSHETQGTEAFF.

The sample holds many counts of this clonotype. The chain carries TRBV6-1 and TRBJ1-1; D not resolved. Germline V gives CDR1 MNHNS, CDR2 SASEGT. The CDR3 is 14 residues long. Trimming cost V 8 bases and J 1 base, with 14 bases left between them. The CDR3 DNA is TGTGCCAGCGGGGTGGGCGCAGGGAACACTGAAGCTTTCTTT. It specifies CASGVGAGNTEAFF.